Shown below are 7 T cell receptor beta chains from a single sample sequenced in a study of blood T cell repertoires in COVID-19. Assay used: immunoSEQ multiplex PCR; TCRdb lists only in-frame clones, some missing. The data contain approximately 300,000 clones, roughly 90% of them singletons. Sequencing was carried out using peripheral blood. Source of these receptors: a young man with acute or convalescent COVID-19.

J is TRBJ1-5 and V is TRBV27; D gene uncertain. Trimming pared 5 bases from V and 4 bases from J, leaving 15 bases between. CDR3 length: 15 residues. Germline CDR1 is MNHEY and CDR2 is SMNVEV (reference sequence). Here the CDR3 DNA reads TGTGCCAGCAGTCTACGAGAGGGAGGGAATCAGCCCCAGCATTTT. This translates into CASSLREGGNQPQHF.

This chain joins TRBV25-1 and TRBJ1-4, with a possible D match to TRBD1 (6 bases). V lost 3 bases to trimming and J lost 11 bases, with 22 bases between them. CDR3 length: 16 residues. The germline V gene encodes CDR1 MGHDK and CDR2 SYGVNS. The CDR3 DNA reads TGTGCCAGCAGTGATCGCGCACCTCCGGACACAGGGAAACTGTTTTTT. This translates into CASSDRAPPDTGKLFF.

The rearrangement joins TRBV14 to TRBJ2-5; no firm D call. Germline values: CDR1 SGHDN, CDR2 FVKESK. CDR3 length: 13 residues. Trimming removed 4 bases from V and 3 bases from J, with 9 bases in between. The CDR3 DNA follows: TGTGCCAGCAGCCCCTGGGCAGAAGAGACCCAGTACTTC. This encodes CASSPWAEETQYF.

The chain carries TRBV19 and TRBJ2-2; 14 bases line up with TRBD2. CDR3 length equals 18 residues. Looked up from germline, CDR1 is LNHDA and CDR2 is SQIVND (reference sequence). V gave up 3 bases and J gave up 1 base; unmatched junction bases: 4. In DNA form, the CDR3 reads TGTGCCAGTAGTATCCTCGGACTAGCGGGGGGGAACACCGGGGAGCTGTTTTTT. This sequence encodes CASSILGLAGGNTGELFF.

V is TRBV28 and J is TRBJ2-5; 8 bases map to TRBD2. The V gene's germline CDR1 is MDHEN and CDR2 SYDVKM. The CDR3 spans 16 residues. Trimming at V came to 7 bases and at J to 1 base, leaving 11 bases not matched to a gene. CDR3 in amino acids: CASIRGGGGFQETQYF. CDR3 DNA sequence: TGTGCCAGCATTCGGGGGGGTGGAGGGTTCCAAGAGACCCAGTACTTC.

V gene TRBV9 combines with J gene TRBJ1-2; 8 positions agree with TRBD1. Germline V gene data show CDR1 as SGDLS and CDR2 as YYNGEE. Trimming took 3 bases from V and 2 from J; bases not matched to a gene: 6. This CDR3 has 15 residues. Here the CDR3 DNA reads TGTGCCAGCAGCGAGGGGGGACAGGCGAACTATGGCTACACCTTC. As protein: CASSEGGQANYGYTF.

This chain joins TRBV11-2 and TRBJ2-7, with 11 bases identical to TRBD2. From germline, CDR1 is SGHAT and CDR2 FQNNGV. CDR3 length: 14 residues. V lost 6 bases to trimming and J lost 4 bases; unmatched junction nucleotides: 5. CDR3 DNA: TGTGCCAGCAGTCCTACTAGCGGGAGTTACGAGCAGTACTTC. Its protein product is CASSPTSGSYEQYF.